Listed below are T cell receptor beta chains from one sample, sequenced in a study of blood T cell repertoires in COVID-19. Only in-frame clones appear in the TCRdb table, and some are missing; sequencing was by immunoSEQ multiplex PCR. The sample contains tens of thousands of clones, approximately 90% of which appear only once. Sequences were obtained from peripheral blood. Source of these receptors: a man aged 65-85 years with active or convalescent COVID-19. Both conserved end residues are part of each CDR3. Each record gives: V gene, J gene, D gene, clone size, CDR3 protein, CDR3 DNA. A D gene is named only where the DNA matches it firmly. Size is stated for part of the rows, as once, few or many counts, or as a class when the clone is expanded.

TRBV20-1,TRBJ2-7,TRBD2,-,CSASSASGTNYEQYF,TGCAGTGCTAGTTCGGCTAGCGGAACCAACTACGAGCAGTACTTC
TRBV13,TRBJ2-7,TRBD1,-,CASSPRRQGYEQYF,TGTGCCAGCAGTCCTAGACGACAGGGGTACGAGCAGTACTTC
TRBV7-9,TRBJ2-1,-,-,CASSLAGVGYNEQFF,TGTGCCAGCAGCTTAGCGGGAGTGGGATACAATGAGCAGTTCTTC
TRBV7-7,TRBJ2-2,-,-,CASSGGVTNTGELFF,TGTGCTAGCAGCGGAGGGGTAACGAACACCGGGGAGCTGTTTTTT
TRBV10-3,TRBJ1-3,TRBD1,-,CAISEGTASSGNTIYF,TGTGCCATCAGTGAGGGGACAGCGAGCTCTGGAAACACCATATATTTT
TRBV5-8,TRBJ2-5,TRBD2,-,CASSFRAGGEETQYF,TGTGCCAGCAGCTTCCGAGCGGGAGGCGAAGAGACCCAGTACTTC
TRBV30,TRBJ2-1,TRBD2,-,CAWTTSLDNEQFF,TGTGCCTGGACGACTAGCTTAGACAATGAGCAGTTCTTC
TRBV27,TRBJ1-4,-,-,CASGRRTATATNEKLFF,TGTGCCAGCGGGCGCCGGACAGCCACAGCAACTAATGAAAAACTGTTTTTT
TRBV29-1,TRBJ2-7,TRBD2,-,CSVAQPTSGNYEQYF,TGCAGCGTTGCCCAACCGACTAGCGGTAATTACGAGCAGTACTTC
TRBV15,TRBJ2-1,TRBD2,-,CATSRVPGGAGVRNNEQFF,TGTGCCACCAGCAGAGTCCCCGGGGGAGCGGGAGTCCGCAACAATGAGCAGTTCTTC
TRBV2,TRBJ2-4,-,-,CASSETTVAKNIQYF,TGTGCCAGCAGTGAGACGACAGTAGCCAAAAACATTCAGTACTTC
TRBV10-3,TRBJ2-7,-,once,CAISDSAGGLYEQYF,TGTGCCATCAGTGATAGCGCAGGGGGGCTCTACGAGCAGTACTTC
TRBV3-1/TRBV3-2,TRBJ2-1,TRBD2,-,CASSQLAGPYYNEQFF,TGTGCCAGCAGCCAGCTAGCGGGGCCTTACTACAATGAGCAGTTCTTC
TRBV2,TRBJ2-3,-,few,CASSQIPDTQYF,TGTGCCAGCAGTCAGATCCCAGATACGCAGTATTTT
TRBV9,TRBJ2-7,TRBD2,-,CASSVAAGGPREQYF,TGTGCCAGCAGCGTAGCTGCGGGAGGGCCTAGGGAGCAGTACTTC
TRBV13,TRBJ2-7,TRBD1,-,CASSLGTGGVYEQYF,TGTGCCAGCAGCCTGGGGACAGGGGGGGTGTACGAGCAGTACTTC
TRBV7-9,TRBJ2-7,-,few,CASSSDTFEQYF,TGTGCCAGCAGCTCAGACACCTTCGAGCAGTACTTC
TRBV5-1,TRBJ2-5,TRBD2,-,CASRLRTSGSETQYF,TGCGCCAGCAGATTAAGGACTAGCGGGAGTGAGACCCAGTACTTC
TRBV28,TRBJ1-5,-,-,CASSLNPIGQPQHF,TGTGCCAGCAGTTTAAATCCTATCGGTCAGCCCCAGCATTTT
TRBV6-5,TRBJ2-5,TRBD1,-,CASSTSGQGYETQYF,TGTGCCAGCAGCACCTCGGGACAGGGATACGAGACCCAGTACTTC
TRBV7-3,TRBJ2-1,TRBD2,-,CASSLLAGAYNEQFF,TGTGCCAGCAGCCTACTAGCGGGGGCCTACAATGAGCAGTTCTTC
TRBV3-1/TRBV3-2,TRBJ1-5,-,-,CASSQAGSSNQPQHF,TGTGCCAGCAGCCAAGCGGGTAGTAGCAATCAGCCCCAGCATTTT
TRBV11-2,TRBJ2-1,-,-,CASSFPGYNEQFF,TGTGCCAGCAGCTTTCCAGGGTACAATGAGCAGTTCTTC
TRBV27,TRBJ1-5,-,-,CASSSLSFIPQPQHF,TGTGCCAGCAGTTCCCTATCGTTTATTCCTCAGCCCCAGCATTTT
TRBV3-1/TRBV3-2,TRBJ2-7,TRBD2,-,CASSQERGASGTLYEQYF,TGTGCCAGCAGCCAAGAGAGGGGGGCTAGCGGGACATTATACGAGCAGTACTTC
TRBV28,TRBJ1-5,-,-,CASSFSGNQPQHF,TGTGCCAGCAGTTTTTCAGGCAATCAGCCCCAGCATTTT
TRBV28,TRBJ2-6,-,-,CASSFAALVSGANVLTF,TGTGCCAGCAGTTTCGCGGCTTTAGTCTCTGGGGCCAACGTCCTGACTTTC
TRBV29-1,TRBJ1-1,-,-,CSVAQGPWNTEAFF,TGCAGCGTCGCTCAGGGGCCGTGGAACACTGAAGCTTTCTTT
TRBV3-1/TRBV3-2,TRBJ2-7,-,-,CASSRDGGQYF,TGTGCCAGCAGCCGCGATGGAGGGCAGTACTTC
TRBV30,TRBJ2-5,-,-,CAWGQVQETQYF,TGTGCCTGGGGCCAGGTCCAAGAGACCCAGTACTTC
TRBV6-5,TRBJ1-1,TRBD1,few,CASIIQGARDAFF,TGTGCCAGCATTATACAGGGGGCGCGAGATGCTTTCTTT
TRBV6-8,TRBJ1-2,-,few,CASSYTDSTLNHGYTF,TGTGCCAGCAGTTACACCGACAGCACATTAAACCATGGCTACACCTTC
TRBV19,TRBJ1-5,TRBD1,-,CASWDRENQPQHF,TGTGCCAGTTGGGACAGGGAGAATCAGCCCCAGCATTTT
TRBV15,TRBJ2-1,TRBD2,-,CATSRGYGRAYNEQFF,TGTGCCACCAGCAGGGGGTACGGGAGGGCCTACAATGAGCAGTTCTTC
TRBV18,TRBJ2-2,-,-,CASSPGGATGELFF,TGTGCCAGCTCACCAGGAGGAGCCACCGGGGAGCTGTTTTTT
TRBV5-1,TRBJ1-1,-,-,CASSLVGNEAFF,TGCGCCAGCAGCTTGGTCGGGAACGAAGCTTTCTTT
TRBV6-2/TRBV6-3,TRBJ2-5,TRBD2,-,CASSYRASGRARETQYF,TGTGCCAGCAGTTACAGAGCTAGCGGGAGGGCCCGAGAGACCCAGTACTTC
TRBV2,TRBJ1-2,-,-,CASSEGRVHFINYGYTF,TGTGCCAGCAGTGAAGGGAGGGTGCATTTTATTAACTATGGCTACACCTTC
TRBV7-9,TRBJ2-7,-,-,CASSLERDEQYF,TGTGCCAGCAGCTTAGAACGGGACGAGCAGTACTTC
TRBV28,TRBJ2-3,TRBD1,few,CASSPGTANTDTQYF,TGTGCCAGCAGTCCAGGGACAGCCAACACAGATACGCAGTATTTT